A single sample gave rise to the 20 T cell receptor beta chains below, sequenced in a study of T cells in tuberculosis listed by TCRdb under 2018. Library prep was done by the immunoSEQ multiplex PCR assay. Entries here come from immuneACCESS through TCRdb and include only in-frame sequences with V and J called. Some clones fail to appear in such tables; in the studies checked, an unresolved V gene covers under half of the shortfall, and the cause of the remainder is unknown. The sample yields around 35,000 clones; over 90% were counted once. In total, the top ten clones hold roughly 7.2% of the sample. Source material: PBMCs. All receptors come from a donor aged 10-29 years with latent tuberculosis or without tuberculosis infection.

The rearrangement uses TRBV7-3 and TRBJ2-3; no reliable D call. Looked up from germline, CDR1 is SGHTA and CDR2 is FQGTGA. Trimming removed 3 bases at V and 4 bases at J, with 8 bases between. There are 13 residues in the CDR3. The CDR3 DNA is TGTGCCAGCAGCTTCGGTCGGGCAGATACGCAGTATTTT. This sequence encodes CASSFGRADTQYF.

The rearrangement links TRBV30 to TRBJ2-7, with D perhaps TRBD2 (6 bases). The germline V gene encodes CDR1 GTSNPN and CDR2 SVGIG (reference sequence). Trimming left V 3 bases short and J 2 bases short, with 11 bases between. This CDR3 is built from 13 residues. Here the CDR3 reads CAWREGRAYEQYF. The CDR3 nucleotides are TGTGCCTGGAGGGAGGGGCGAGCCTACGAGCAGTACTTC. Supplemented by reference TRBV30 and TRBJ2-7, the full variable domain reads SQTIHQWPATLVQPVGSPLSLECTVEGTSNPNLYWYRQAAGRGLQLLFYSVGIGQISSEVPQNLSASRPQDRQFILSSKKLLLSDSGFYLCAWREGRAYEQYFGPGTRLTVT.

The chain is built from TRBV27 and TRBJ2-7; maybe TRBD2 (5 bases). The CDR3 length is 14 residues. Germline-derived CDR1 and CDR2 are MNHEY and SMNVEV (reference sequence). The germline V and J ends were trimmed by 3 bases and 0 bases, with 9 bases remaining between them. The CDR3 DNA reads TGTGCCAGCAGTTTCAACCGGGACTCCTACGAGCAGTACTTC. It codes for CASSFNRDSYEQYF.

The chain links TRBV12-1 to TRBJ1-3; TRBD1, the table's D call, was not compared with the DNA. TRBV12-1 is a known pseudogene. CDR3 length equals 21 residues. CDR3 bases: TGTGCCAGCAGCTTGAACCGGGACAGAGACGTCTCTGAGGGCTCTGGAAACACCATATATTTT. Translation gives CASSLNRDRDVSEGSGNTIYF.

The chain joins TRBV10-1 to TRBJ2-1, with 9 bases aligning to TRBD1. This CDR3 has 19 residues. Germline CDR1 and CDR2: WNHNN and SYGVQD (reference sequence). The trim removed 5 bases at V and 1 base at J, leaving 15 bases unmatched. CDR3 loop: CASSMKGQGQIWSYNEQFF. The CDR3 DNA follows: TGCGCCAGCAGTATGAAGGGACAGGGTCAAATCTGGTCCTACAATGAGCAGTTCTTC.

CDR3: CASSEGAENTQYF. The CDR3, as DNA: TGTGCCAGCAGTGAAGGTGCGGAGAATACGCAGTATTTT. The chain joins TRBV6-1 to TRBJ2-3, with D unresolved. The V end was cut by 1 base, the J end by 7 bases, with 9 bases between. Germline V lookup: CDR1 MNHNS, CDR2 SASEGT. This CDR3 is 13 amino acids long.

The rearrangement joins TRBV7-2 to TRBJ2-5, with 8 bases identical to TRBD2. J lost 5 bases, V lost 2 bases, and 4 bases had no gene match. The CDR3 loop spans 14 amino acids. Germline CDR1 and CDR2: SGHTA and FQGNSA. The DNA of the CDR3 is TGTGCCAGCAGCTTACCGGGGGGGCAGGAGACCCAGTACTTC. It codes for CASSLPGGQETQYF.

The chain employs TRBV19 and TRBJ1-3; D unresolved. Trimming cost V 2 bases and J 1 base, with 9 bases left between them. CDR1 and CDR2 from the germline V gene are LNHDA and SQIVND (reference sequence). CDR3 length: 15 amino acids. In nucleotides, the CDR3 is TGTGCCAGTAGTATATTTGCAGAATCTGGAAACACCATATATTTT. The encoded protein is CASSIFAESGNTIYF. The full variable domain, completed using reference TRBV19 and TRBJ1-3, is DGGITQSPKYLFRKEGQNVTLSCEQNLNHDAMYWYRQDPGQGLRLIYYSQIVNDFQKGDIAEGYSVSREKKESFPLTVTSAQKNPTAFYLCASSIFAESGNTIYFGEGSWLTVV.

The rearrangement links TRBV10-3 to TRBJ1-3, with 9 bases identical to TRBD1. V shed 3 bases and J 8 bases; nucleotides not matched to a gene: 5. CDR1 is ENHRY and CDR2 is SYGVKD in the germline V gene. This CDR3 is 14 amino acids long. The CDR3 DNA reads as TGTGCCATCAGTGACCCGGGACAGGGTGACACCATATATTTT. The encoded protein is CAISDPGQGDTIYF.

This chain connects TRBV19 to TRBJ2-7, with D hard to call. Trimming removed 5 bases from V and 5 bases from J, with 7 bases in between. Per germline, CDR1 LNHDA and CDR2 SQIVND (reference sequence). This CDR3 is 11 amino acids long. CDR3: CASSFQNEQYF. Here the CDR3 DNA reads TGTGCCAGTAGTTTTCAGAACGAGCAGTACTTC.

The chain carries TRBV6-1 and TRBJ1-2; TRBD1 matches at 10 bases. The V and J ends lost 4 bases and 5 bases, in that order; junction bases with no gene match: 10. The CDR3 has 16 residues. CDR1 and CDR2 (germline): MNHNS, SASEGT. The CDR3 DNA sequence: TGTGCCAGCAGTGGAAGGGACAGGGGTCGTCGGTATGGCTACACCTTC. This encodes CASSGRDRGRRYGYTF.

The chain has TRBV19 and TRBJ1-2; a weak D match, TRBD1 (6 bases). The germline gives CDR1 LNHDA, CDR2 SQIVND (reference sequence). Trimming took off 2 bases at V and 9 bases at J, with 16 bases between the two ends. The CDR3 loop spans 14 amino acids. In DNA, the CDR3 is TGTGCCAGTAGTATAAGGCTGGACAGTAGGAGCTACACCTTC. It translates to CASSIRLDSRSYTF.

CDR3 protein: CASSAPGQGATGELFF. In DNA form, the CDR3 reads TGTGCCAGCAGCGCCCCCGGACAGGGGGCAACCGGGGAGCTGTTTTTT. The chain is built from TRBV9 and TRBJ2-2; 11 bases are a match to TRBD1. The CDR3 length is 16 residues. Germline CDR1 SGDLS, CDR2 YYNGEE. J was trimmed by 5 bases and V by 3 bases; bases with no gene match: 6.

The chain combines TRBV5-1 with TRBJ2-7; 8 positions match TRBD1. V shed 4 bases and J 3 bases; nucleotides not matched to a gene: 15. CDR1 and CDR2 (germline): SGHRS, YFSETQ. The CDR3 length is 17 residues. The CDR3 sequence is CASSITGQGRQVYEQYF. DNA for the CDR3: TGCGCCAGCAGCATCACCGGACAGGGCCGTCAAGTCTACGAGCAGTACTTC.

The chain combines TRBV19 with TRBJ1-4; possible D gene TRBD1, 5 bases. This CDR3 is built from 16 residues. Between the trimmed V and J ends, which lost 3 bases and 4 bases, there was a span of 15 bases. Looked up from germline, CDR1 is LNHDA and CDR2 is SQIVND (reference sequence). CDR3 sequence (DNA): TGTGCCAGTAGTATCGTCGGCGGGGCGTTTAATGAAAAACTGTTTTTT. Amino acid sequence: CASSIVGGAFNEKLFF.

The chain uses TRBV19 and TRBJ1-1; weak D call: TRBD1 (5 bases). This CDR3 is built from 14 residues. CDR1 and CDR2 from the germline V gene are LNHDA and SQIVND (reference sequence). V dropped 5 bases and J dropped 3 bases, with 13 bases sitting between them. CDR3 coding DNA: TGTGCCAGTAGTCTCGGGGGAAGGGACACTGAAGCTTTCTTT. Amino acid sequence: CASSLGGRDTEAFF.

V usage is TRBV2 and J usage is TRBJ1-5; the D gene is possibly TRBD1 (6 bases). The length of the CDR3 is 14 residues. The V end was cut by 8 bases, the J end by 0 bases, with 11 bases between. The V gene's germline CDR1 is SNHLY and CDR2 FYNNEI. The CDR3 DNA is TGTGCCAGCCAAGGGGGAACTAGCAATCAGCCCCAGCATTTT. Protein sequence: CASQGGTSNQPQHF.

The chain has TRBV5-4 and TRBJ1-2; the match to TRBD1 covers 7 bases. The CDR3 sequence is 13 residues long. The V gene's germline CDR1 is SGHNT and CDR2 YYREEE (reference sequence). Losses at the gene ends were 4 bases for V and 7 bases for J; bases not matched to a gene: 7. The CDR3 nucleotides read TGTGCCAGCAGCGCGGGACAGAGGTTTGGCTACACCTTC. Translating gives CASSAGQRFGYTF. Complete variable domain (other parts from reference TRBV5-4 and TRBJ1-2): ETGVTQSPTHLIKTRGQQVTLRCSSQSGHNTVSWYQQALGQGPQFIFQYYREEENGRGNFPPRFSGLQFPNYSSELNVNALELDDSALYLCASSAGQRFGYTFGSGTRLTVV.

This clone was detected only once. The rearrangement links TRBV5-6 to TRBJ2-7; TRBD2 might be the D (6 bases). CDR3 size: 14 residues. V lost 2 bases and J lost 2, with 11 bases in between. From germline, CDR1 is SGHDT and CDR2 YYEEEE. This CDR3 is CASSFGTPAYEQYF. Here the CDR3 DNA reads TGTGCCAGCAGCTTTGGGACTCCCGCCTACGAGCAGTACTTC.

The V call is TRBV5-6, the J call TRBJ1-2; 7 bases map to TRBD1. Germline CDR1 reads SGHDT; CDR2 reads YYEEEE. The ends lost 0 bases at V and 4 bases at J; junction bases unmatched: 15. The CDR3 loop spans 18 amino acids. The CDR3 DNA follows: TGTGCCAGCAGCTTGGAGGATGTTTTCGGGACAGAGTTCTATGGCTACACCTTC. As protein: CASSLEDVFGTEFYGYTF. Using reference TRBV5-6 and TRBJ1-2 for the parts outside the CDR3, the full variable domain is DAGVTQSPTHLIKTRGQQVTLRCSPKSGHDTVSWYQQALGQGPQFIFQYYEEEERQRGNFPDRFSGHQFPNYSSELNVNALLLGDSALYLCASSLEDVFGTEFYGYTFGSGTRLTVV.